This T cell receptor beta chain is drawn from a study of patients and donors after allogeneic stem cell transplantation. This clonotype appeared a few times. From the RT-PCR reads, TCRdb called clonotypes with MiXCR, one entry per CDR3 protein. The sample lists some 230,000 distinct CDR3 sequences, approximately 14% occurring once. The origin of this receptor is a human donor who was either an allogeneic HSCT recipient or a stem cell or donor lymphocyte infusion donor (not recorded which). It is not recorded whose cells these are; they may come from a transplant donor. What was sequenced was blood, either unsorted or a sorted T cell fraction (not recorded which).

For the CDR3, the DNA is TGTGCCAGCAGCCAAGATCGGGGACAGGGGTTTGGTTCACCCCTCCACTTT. Amino acids: CASSQDRGQGFGSPLHF. The genes are TRBV3-1 and TRBJ1-6; 10 bases are shared with TRBD1. This CDR3 spans 17 amino acids. Germline assignment: CDR1 LGHDT and CDR2 YNNKEL (reference sequence). The V segment lost 0 bases and the J segment 9 bases; nucleotides outside the gene matches: 8. The full variable domain, its missing parts supplied by reference TRBV3-1 and TRBJ1-6, is DTAVSQTPKYLVTQMGNDKSIKCEQNLGHDTMYWYKQDSKKFLKIMFSYNNKELIINETVPNRFSPKSPDKAHLNLHINSLELGDSAVYFCASSQDRGQGFGSPLHFGNGTRLTVT.